Below, 27 T cell receptor beta chains from the same sample are listed, as sequenced in a study of cytomegalovirus exposure and HLA in healthy donors. This PCR relied on a set of 60 Vbeta primers and 13 Jbeta primers. Libraries were prepared by immunoSEQ multiplex PCR; TCRdb keeps only in-frame clonotypes and omits some of them. The sample lists about 140,000 clones, approximately 80% occurring once. Sequenced material: PBMCs. Receptors originate from a woman aged 45-65 years in good health and CMV-seropositive.

The chain has TRBV18 and TRBJ1-1; 8 bases align to TRBD1. V lost 2 bases to trimming and J lost 0 bases; unmatched junction nucleotides: 5. There are 16 residues in the CDR3. The germline V gene encodes CDR1 KGHSH and CDR2 LQKENI. The CDR3 coding sequence is TGTGCCAGCTCACCATCGGGGACAGGTATGAACACTGAAGCTTTCTTT. This gives the protein CASSPSGTGMNTEAFF.

This chain joins TRBV6-5 and TRBJ2-7, with D perhaps matching TRBD2 (6 bases). CDR1 and CDR2 (germline): MNHEY, SVGAGI. This CDR3 contains 16 residues. V was shortened by 2 bases and J by 2 bases, with 16 bases between the two germline ends. The CDR3 is CASSYGVGTLTYEQYF. CDR3 sequence (DNA): TGTGCCAGCAGTTACGGGGTTGGGACTTTGACCTACGAGCAGTACTTC.

V usage is TRBV5-1 and J usage is TRBJ2-2; TRBD2 aligns across 10 bases. From germline, CDR1 is SGHRS and CDR2 YFSETQ. There are 18 residues in the CDR3. V was clipped by 4 bases and J by 0 bases; unmatched bases: 9. The CDR3 DNA follows: TGCGCCAGCAGCGGGGAGGGACTAGCGAGCTCGAACACCGGGGAGCTGTTTTTT. As protein: CASSGEGLASSNTGELFF.

The rearrangement uses TRBV7-8 and TRBJ2-5; D is possibly TRBD1 (6 bases). Germline CDR1 is SGHVS and CDR2 is FQNEAQ. V was clipped by 3 bases and J by 5 bases, with 22 bases between them. The CDR3 consists of 17 residues. This CDR3 is CASSLGWGTTRWETQYF. The CDR3 DNA is TGTGCCAGCAGCTTGGGATGGGGGACAACTCGTTGGGAGACCCAGTACTTC.

In nucleotides, the CDR3 is TGTGCCAGCAGCTTAGGCGGGACAGCCACAGATACGCAGTATTTT. This sequence encodes CASSLGGTATDTQYF. V usage is TRBV7-2 and J usage is TRBJ2-3; perhaps TRBD1 as D (7 bases). The V gene lost 1 base and the J gene lost 2 bases, with 10 bases spanning the gap. The CDR3 consists of 15 residues. The germline gives CDR1 SGHTA, CDR2 FQGNSA.

This clone showed up just a few times. For the CDR3, the DNA is TGTGCCAGCAGCCAAGGGACAGGGTCTAATGAAAAACTGTTTTTT. Translation: CASSQGTGSNEKLFF. This chain joins TRBV4-2 and TRBJ1-4; TRBD1 matches at 8 bases. With 1 base clipped from V and 3 bases from J, the junction kept 1 base outside the gene matches. Per the germline V gene, CDR1 is LGHNA and CDR2 is YNFKEQ. This CDR3 contains 15 residues.

The J gene is TRBJ1-6, the V gene TRBV5-4, with 9 bases matching TRBD1. This CDR3 region has 13 residues. The V gene's germline CDR1 is SGHNT and CDR2 YYREEE (reference sequence). After removal of 2 bases from V and 18 bases from J, the junction contained 9 bases not matched to a gene. CDR3 region: CASSFTGGAPPHF. The CDR3 DNA sequence: TGTGCCAGCAGCTTTACAGGGGGCGCGCCTCCCCACTTT.

This sequence joins TRBV12-5 and TRBJ1-2; 7 bases match TRBD1. Trimming cost V 4 bases and J 0 bases; bases outside gene matches: 8. The CDR3 extends over 16 amino acids. Germline-derived CDR1 and CDR2 are LGHNT and FRNRAP. As DNA, the CDR3 is TGTGCTAGTGGTTCCGGGACAGACCTGTCTAACTATGGCTACACCTTC. Protein product: CASGSGTDLSNYGYTF.

The chain recombines TRBV27 with TRBJ1-6; D is uncertain. The CDR3 covers 13 residues. V lost 6 bases, J lost 3 bases, and 6 bases lay in between. The germline CDR1 and CDR2 sequences are MNHEY and SMNVEV (reference sequence). CDR3 amino acids: CASSPNYNSPLHF. DNA for the CDR3: TGTGCCAGCAGCCCTAACTATAATTCACCCCTCCACTTT.

The chain combines TRBV7-2 with TRBJ2-7; 10 positions match TRBD2. Losses at the gene ends were 4 bases for V and 5 bases for J; bases not matched to a gene: 5. Germline V gives CDR1 SGHTA, CDR2 FQGNSA. The CDR3 extends over 14 amino acids. The CDR3, as DNA: TGTGCCAGCAGCTACCGGACTAGCGGCGACGAGCAGTACTTC. Its protein product is CASSYRTSGDEQYF.

The CDR3 region has the DNA TGTGCCTGGAGTGTACCAAGGAGGAATCAGCCCCAGCATTTT. It translates to CAWSVPRRNQPQHF. The J gene is TRBJ1-5, the V gene TRBV30, with D uncertain. Germline CDR1 and CDR2: GTSNPN and SVGIG (reference sequence). This CDR3 has 14 amino acids. V gave up 0 bases and J gave up 4 bases, with 10 bases separating them.

The rearrangement links TRBV28 to TRBJ2-2, with 7 bases identical to TRBD1. V gave up 6 bases and J gave up 4 bases; unmatched junction bases: 11. The CDR3 totals 16 residues. The germline V gene encodes CDR1 MDHEN and CDR2 SYDVKM. CDR3 DNA: TGTGCCAGCAGACTTACCCTATCAGGGGGCACCGGGGAGCTGTTTTTT. This gives the protein CASRLTLSGGTGELFF.

V usage is TRBV6-6 and J usage is TRBJ2-3; D unclear. Germline V gene data show CDR1 as MNHNY and CDR2 as SVGAGI (reference sequence). The CDR3 consists of 16 residues. Trimming took off 0 bases at V and 1 base at J, with 11 bases between the two ends. The CDR3 DNA is TGTGCCAGCAGTTACTCGATGGCCGCCCGCACAGATACGCAGTATTTT. Translating gives CASSYSMAARTDTQYF.

The J gene is TRBJ2-3, the V gene TRBV6-4; TRBD2 aligns across 9 bases. The CDR3 is 14 residues long. Germline CDR1 MRHNA, CDR2 SNTAGT. Trimming at V came to 6 bases and at J to 4 bases, leaving 5 bases not matched to a gene. CDR3 in DNA: TGTGCCAGCAGCCCGACTAGCGGCTCAGATACGCAGTATTTT. Its protein is CASSPTSGSDTQYF.

V and J are TRBV2 and TRBJ1-1; 9 nucleotides line up with TRBD1. Germline V gene sequence: CDR1 SNHLY, CDR2 FYNNEI. The CDR3 is 15 amino acids. After removal of 7 bases from V and 1 base from J, the junction contained 7 bases not matched to a gene. The CDR3 sequence: CASTGQGLRNTEAFF. The CDR3 region has the DNA TGTGCCAGCACCGGACAGGGGTTACGGAACACTGAAGCTTTCTTT.

The chain's CDR3 is CASSSPGDGNTIYF. Here the CDR3 DNA reads TGTGCCAGCAGTTCACCAGGGGACGGAAACACCATATATTTT. The genes are TRBV28 and TRBJ1-3; TRBD1 is a possible D gene (6 bases). Trimming took 4 bases from V and 4 from J, leaving 11 bases between them. CDR3 size: 14 residues. The germline CDR1 and CDR2 sequences are MDHEN and SYDVKM.

This clone was recorded a few times. This rearrangement joins TRBV13 to TRBJ1-1; TRBD1 is a possible D gene (6 bases). Germline V gives CDR1 PRHDT, CDR2 FYEKMQ (reference sequence). The CDR3 runs 14 residues. V was trimmed by 3 bases and J by 3 bases, leaving 11 bases between them. CDR3 coding DNA: TGTGCCAGCAGCTTCCGGACAGCCTACACTGAAGCTTTCTTT. Its protein product is CASSFRTAYTEAFF.

The chain combines TRBV5-4 with TRBJ1-6; 9 bases agree with TRBD1. Germline lookup yields CDR1 SGHNT and CDR2 YYREEE (reference sequence). The CDR3 is 16 amino acids. V shed 4 bases and J 10 bases; nucleotides not matched to a gene: 12. CDR3 region: CASSRTGGAVSSPLHF. The CDR3 nucleotides read TGTGCCAGCAGCAGAACAGGGGGCGCGGTTAGCTCACCCCTCCACTTT.

V is TRBV2 and J is TRBJ2-1; tentatively, D is TRBD1 (6 bases). The V end lost 4 bases, the J end lost 3 bases, and 10 bases lay between the germline ends. Germline V CDR1 and CDR2: SNHLY, FYNNEI. The CDR3 sequence is 14 residues long. CDR3 protein: CASSVRQDYNEQFF. CDR3 DNA sequence: TGTGCCAGCAGTGTCCGACAGGACTACAATGAGCAGTTCTTC.

The chain couples TRBV19 to TRBJ1-6, with D tentatively TRBD1 (5 bases). The CDR3 length is 14 residues. Germline V gene lookup returns CDR1 LNHDA and CDR2 SQIVND (reference sequence). Trimming stripped 6 bases from V and 10 bases from J, with 16 bases between. CDR3 coding DNA: TGTGCCAGTAGCTATTCGGGACTATCCTCACCCCTCCACTTT. As protein: CASSYSGLSSPLHF. The full variable domain, rest sourced from reference TRBV19 and TRBJ1-6, is DGGITQSPKYLFRKEGQNVTLSCEQNLNHDAMYWYRQDPGQGLRLIYYSQIVNDFQKGDIAEGYSVSREKKESFPLTVTSAQKNPTAFYLCASSYSGLSSPLHFGNGTRLTVT.

This clone was counted a single time. The chain uses TRBV2 and TRBJ1-2, with 7 bases identical to TRBD1. Trimming at V came to 3 bases and at J to 5 bases, leaving 0 bases not matched to a gene. Germline CDR1 and CDR2: SNHLY and FYNNEI. The CDR3 loop spans 12 amino acids. CDR3 nucleotide sequence: TGTGCCAGCAGTGACAGGGGGTATGGCTACACCTTC. Translating gives CASSDRGYGYTF. The complete variable domain, with remaining parts taken from reference TRBV2 and TRBJ1-2, reads EPEVTQTPSHQVTQMGQEVILRCVPISNHLYFYWYRQILGQKVEFLVSFYNNEISEKSEIFDDQFSVERPDGSNFTLKIRSTKLEDSAMYFCASSDRGYGYTFGSGTRLTVV.

This chain joins TRBV5-4 and TRBJ1-1; TRBD1 matches at 8 bases. Germline CDR1 SGHNT, CDR2 YYREEE (reference sequence). This CDR3 comprises 13 residues. Trimming at V came to 3 bases and at J to 10 bases, leaving 8 bases not matched to a gene. CDR3 sequence reads: CASSSQGARGAFF. CDR3 in DNA: TGTGCCAGCAGCTCCCAGGGGGCGCGTGGAGCTTTCTTT.

The chain links TRBV6-1 to TRBJ1-6; D not certain. CDR3 length equals 13 residues. V was pared by 5 bases and J by 7 bases, with 9 bases between. Germline assignment: CDR1 MNHNS and CDR2 SASEGT. CDR3 coding DNA: TGTGCCAGCAGTCCCCACAGAAATTCACCCCTCCACTTT. This codes for CASSPHRNSPLHF.

The chain combines TRBV27 with TRBJ2-5; 9 bases fit TRBD1. V shed 5 bases, J shed 7 bases, and the junction held 14 bases outside the gene matches. CDR1 is MNHEY, CDR2 SMNVEV, per germline (reference sequence). This CDR3 comprises 16 residues. CDR3 sequence (DNA): TGTGCCAGCAGTCCCTATTCGGGACAGGGCCCAGGGACCCAGTACTTC. Translating gives CASSPYSGQGPGTQYF.

The chain has TRBV6-4 and TRBJ1-5; D might be TRBD1 (5 bases). The CDR3 is made up of 13 amino acids. Trimming stripped 6 bases from V and 2 bases from J, with 8 bases between. In germline, CDR1 is MRHNA, CDR2 SNTAGT. The CDR3 DNA follows: TGTGCCAGCAGCCCCAGGGGCAATCAGCCCCAGCATTTT. Its translation: CASSPRGNQPQHF.

The V and J genes are TRBV28 and TRBJ2-3; no definite D call. Germline V CDR1 and CDR2: MDHEN, SYDVKM. The CDR3 extends over 11 amino acids. V lost 6 bases and J lost 4, with 5 bases in between. CDR3 region: CASSRSDTQYF. The CDR3 DNA sequence: TGTGCCAGCAGCCGGTCAGATACGCAGTATTTT.

The CDR3 sequence: CASSPGTSGYNEQFF. CDR3 DNA sequence: TGTGCCAGTAGTCCCGGGACTAGCGGTTACAATGAGCAGTTCTTC. V gene TRBV19 combines with J gene TRBJ2-1, with 11 bases matching TRBD2. Germline values: CDR1 LNHDA, CDR2 SQIVND (reference sequence). V shed 5 bases and J 4 bases; nucleotides not matched to a gene: 4. The CDR3 totals 15 residues.